This TCR beta chain came from a study of T cells expressing NK-cell markers. The wider study: In sorted CD3+CD56+NKG2C+, CD3+CD56+NKG2C- and CD3+CD56-NKG2C+ T cells, TCR beta repertoires were obtained. Among eight sequenced donors, seven carried HCMV seropositivity while one was seronegative.

Remarks on this clonotype: The antigen remains undetermined.

TCRdb reprocessed the 5' RACE reads and stores each CDR3 protein as one record, lacking DNA. The sample totals about 460,000 distinct CDR3 sequences. The CDR3 contains 14 residues. Germline lookup yields CDR1 MNHEY and CDR2 SVGEGT. Notes on the study in general: Whether expanded NKG2C+ T cell clones were HCMV-specific remained unclear. Of the CD8+ T cells in about 6 donors, roughly 1.0-7.5% belonged to dominant NKG2C+ clonotypes.

J is TRBJ2-3 and V is TRBV6-2 or TRBV6-3; TCRdb's D gene call, TRBD2, goes unchecked for lack of DNA. The receptor comes from a woman aged 45-60 years in good health. Sequences were obtained from blood T cells: a sorted CD56 or NKG2C T cell subset, CD4+ or CD8+ T cells, or bulk PBMC T cells (not recorded which). The CDR3 sequence is CASTLGRRTDTQYF.